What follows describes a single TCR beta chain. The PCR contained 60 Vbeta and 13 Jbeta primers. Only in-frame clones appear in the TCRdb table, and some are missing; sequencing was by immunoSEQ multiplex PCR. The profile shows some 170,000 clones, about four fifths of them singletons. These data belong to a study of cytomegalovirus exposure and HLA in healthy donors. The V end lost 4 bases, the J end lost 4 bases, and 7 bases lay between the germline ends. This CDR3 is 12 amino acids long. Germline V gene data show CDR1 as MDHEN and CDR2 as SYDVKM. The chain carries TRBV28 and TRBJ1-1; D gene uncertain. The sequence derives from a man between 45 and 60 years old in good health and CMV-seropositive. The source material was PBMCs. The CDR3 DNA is TGTGCCAGCAGTTCCGGTGGCACTGAAGCTTTCTTT. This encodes CASSSGGTEAFF.